This T cell receptor beta chain emerged from a study of monozygotic twins with inflammatory bowel disease. TCR libraries were prepared from 3,500 to 4,500 ng total RNA each. TCRdb re-called the 5' RACE reads and shows each CDR3 protein once, DNA omitted. The sample is made up of around 400,000 distinct CDR3 sequences, and the top ten hold more than 2% of it. In germline, CDR1 is MNHEY, CDR2 SVGAGI. This CDR3 is built from 13 residues. From whole blood, total RNA was isolated without any sorting of T cells. The sequenced sample was blood. The TCR was taken from a human donor with ulcerative colitis or Crohn's disease, or a healthy co-twin of an affected twin (not recorded which). The chain links TRBV6-5 to TRBJ1-2. CDR3 amino acids: CASRLGQDYGYTF.